This T cell receptor (beta chain) was identified during a study of response to subunit inactivated influenza vaccine. J gave up 0 bases and V 11 bases, and 10 bases lay outside the gene matches. Germline V gene lookup returns CDR1 SGHAT and CDR2 FQNNGV. The CDR3 is 15 amino acids. As for this clonotype: Antigen: not known.

Study-wide findings and caveats: It was the authors' suggestion that each seasonal influenza vaccination recruits few new T cells.

MiXCR was run by TCRdb on the RT-PCR reads, yielding one entry per CDR3 protein. The repertoire holds about 700,000 distinct CDR3 sequences, with more than 11% as singletons. The material was PBMCs from blood, obtained 14 to 15 days before vaccination. This TCR was sampled from a man aged 45 to 65 who received an inactivated influenza vaccine. V is TRBV11-2 and J is TRBJ2-1; 7 nucleotides agree with TRBD2. The CDR3 protein is CAFSGLADSYNEQFF. The CDR3 DNA follows: TGTGCCTTTTCGGGGCTAGCGGACTCCTACAATGAGCAGTTCTTC.